The next 28 T cell receptor beta chains were all read from a single sample in a study of cytomegalovirus exposure and HLA in healthy donors. Researchers ran the PCR with 60 Vbeta and 13 Jbeta primers. Generated by immunoSEQ multiplex PCR, the TCRdb table keeps only in-frame clones and is missing some. Here the sample spans 150,000 to 180,000 clones, approximately 81% being singletons. The source material was PBMCs. Source of these receptors: a woman under 30 in good health and CMV-seronegative.

The chain has TRBV5-6 and TRBJ2-5, with 9 bases matching TRBD1. The end of the DNA is better explained by TRBJ2-7, so the J call may be wrong. The CDR3 spans 15 residues. CDR1 is SGHDT and CDR2 is YYEEEE in the germline V gene. CDR3 residues: CASSEPGTGIAEQYF. CDR3 bases: TGTGCCAGCAGCGAACCCGGGACAGGGATTGCCGAGCAGTACTTC.

The chain uses TRBV25-1 and TRBJ2-1, with 7 bases aligning to TRBD1. CDR3 length: 13 amino acids. V lost 6 bases and J lost 4; bases outside the gene matches: 3. Germline CDR1 and CDR2: MGHDK and SYGVNS. CDR3 sequence reads: CASSTTGYNEQFF. The CDR3 nucleotides are TGTGCCAGCAGCACGACAGGGTACAATGAGCAGTTCTTC.

V gene TRBV10-3 combines with J gene TRBJ2-7; TRBD2 is a possible D gene (5 bases). CDR1 and CDR2 from the germline V gene are ENHRY and SYGVKD. This CDR3 has 12 residues. Deletions cut 3 bases from V and 3 bases from J, with 6 bases between. The CDR3: CAISEGLYEQYF. DNA for the CDR3: TGTGCCATCAGTGAAGGACTCTACGAGCAGTACTTC.

This rearrangement joins TRBV5-5 to TRBJ2-7; unclear D gene. The CDR3 length is 14 residues. Trimming shortened V by 4 bases and J by 1 base, and 12 bases separated the two germline ends. Germline lookup yields CDR1 SGHKS and CDR2 YYEKEE (reference sequence). The DNA for the CDR3 is TGTGCCAGCAGCGACCTTTCGAGGTCCTACGAGCAGTACTTC. Protein product: CASSDLSRSYEQYF.

This rearrangement joins TRBV7-7 to TRBJ2-3; 13 nucleotides match TRBD2. Germline-derived CDR1 and CDR2 are SSHAT and FNYEAQ (reference sequence). V dropped 5 bases and J dropped 1; count of bases not matched to a gene: 3. This CDR3 comprises 16 residues. Here the CDR3 DNA reads TGTGCCAGCAGCCCCGGGACTAGCGGGGGCACAGATACGCAGTATTTT. Its protein is CASSPGTSGGTDTQYF.

J is TRBJ2-3 and V is TRBV19, with TRBD1 matching 7 bases. Germline trimming cut 7 bases from V and 0 bases from J; bases unmatched to any gene: 7. CDR1 and CDR2 (germline): LNHDA, SQIVND (reference sequence). This CDR3 spans 15 amino acids. The CDR3, as DNA: TGTGCCAGTAAGACAGGGAGTAGGAGCACAGATACGCAGTATTTT. It codes for CASKTGSRSTDTQYF. Drawing the rest from reference TRBV19 and TRBJ2-3, the complete variable domain is DGGITQSPKYLFRKEGQNVTLSCEQNLNHDAMYWYRQDPGQGLRLIYYSQIVNDFQKGDIAEGYSVSREKKESFPLTVTSAQKNPTAFYLCASKTGSRSTDTQYFGPGTRLTVL.

This chain links TRBV18 with TRBJ2-3; D unclear. Germline V gene lookup returns CDR1 KGHSH and CDR2 LQKENI. The CDR3 spans 15 residues. V lost 2 bases to trimming and J lost 3 bases, with 12 bases between them. The CDR3 is CASSPYDRRTDTQYF. The DNA of the CDR3 is TGTGCCAGCTCACCATACGACCGGCGGACAGATACGCAGTATTTT.

About this clone itself: Other DNA sequences in the same sample also yield this CDR3. The rearrangement joins TRBV7-9 to TRBJ2-5; TRBD2 matches at 7 bases. The CDR3 has 18 amino acids. The V and J ends lost 2 bases and 5 bases, in that order; junction bases with no gene match: 17. Germline values: CDR1 SEHNR, CDR2 FQNEAQ (reference sequence). CDR3 DNA sequence: TGTGCCAGCAGCTTACCCCATACCAGGGAGGGGTCCAGTGAGACCCAGTACTTC. Its protein is CASSLPHTREGSSETQYF. The whole variable domain, remainder taken from reference TRBV7-9 and TRBJ2-5, is DTGVSQNPRHKITKRGQNVTFRCDPISEHNRLYWYRQTLGQGPEFLTYFQNEAQLEKSRLLSDRFSAERPKGSFSTLEIQRTEQGDSAMYLCASSLPHTREGSSETQYFGPGTRLLVL.

The chain employs TRBV5-1 and TRBJ2-5, with 15 positions matching TRBD2. The CDR3 length is 16 residues. With V trimmed by 5 bases and J by 5 bases, 7 bases remained unmatched. CDR1 is SGHRS, CDR2 YFSETQ, per germline. The CDR3 nucleotides are TGCGCCAGCAGAGGACTAGCGGGAGGGAGAGAGGAGACCCAGTACTTC. Protein: CASRGLAGGREETQYF.

This clone came up a few times. The chain couples TRBV30 to TRBJ2-1, with D maybe TRBD1 (6 bases). The CDR3 covers 14 residues. Germline assignment: CDR1 GTSNPN and CDR2 SVGIG (reference sequence). Trimming cost V 6 bases and J 0 bases, with 12 bases left between them. The CDR3 sequence: CACMRGYSYNEQFF. CDR3 DNA sequence: TGTGCCTGCATGAGGGGGTACTCCTACAATGAGCAGTTCTTC.

The gene calls are TRBV9 and TRBJ1-3; D gene uncertain. This CDR3 comprises 16 residues. Germline V gene data show CDR1 as SGDLS and CDR2 as YYNGEE. Trimming pared 4 bases from V and 4 bases from J, leaving 18 bases between. CDR3 coding DNA: TGTGCCAGCAGCCCAGGACTCTTGACGTCCGGAAACACCATATATTTT. This codes for CASSPGLLTSGNTIYF.

The chain carries TRBV6-4 and TRBJ2-1; the match to TRBD2 covers 12 bases. Germline assignment: CDR1 MRHNA and CDR2 SNTAGT. Unmatched junction bases numbered 4, after V lost 4 bases and J lost 6 bases. CDR3 length: 15 amino acids. The CDR3: CASSASSGGANEQFF. In DNA, the CDR3 is TGTGCCAGCAGTGCGTCTAGCGGGGGGGCCAATGAGCAGTTCTTC.

The V gene is TRBV7-2, the J gene TRBJ2-3; 16 bases fit TRBD2. CDR1 and CDR2 from the germline V gene are SGHTA and FQGNSA. The ends lost 5 bases at V and 0 bases at J; junction bases unmatched: 5. The CDR3 runs 18 residues. As DNA, the CDR3 is TGTGCCAGCAGCCCGGGACTAGCGGGGGGGGCTAGCACAGATACGCAGTATTTT. Protein: CASSPGLAGGASTDTQYF.

The chain employs TRBV7-8 and TRBJ1-5; the D gene is possibly TRBD1 (6 bases). Germline values: CDR1 SGHVS, CDR2 FQNEAQ. V was cut by 5 bases and J by 0 bases, with 11 bases left in between. The CDR3 is 15 amino acids. CDR3 DNA: TGTGCCAGCAGCAAGACAGGCAATAGCAATCAGCCCCAGCATTTT. Translated: CASSKTGNSNQPQHF. The whole variable domain, filled in from reference TRBV7-8 and TRBJ1-5, reads GAGVSQSPRYKVAKRGQDVALRCDPISGHVSLFWYQQALGQGPEFLTYFQNEAQLDKSGLPSDRFFAERPEGSVSTLKIQRTQQEDSAVYLCASSKTGNSNQPQHFGDGTRLSIL.

V and J are TRBV2 and TRBJ2-3; D unclear. Deletions cut 3 bases from V and 1 base from J, with 8 bases between. The CDR3 extends over 14 amino acids. Germline assignment: CDR1 SNHLY and CDR2 FYNNEI. DNA for the CDR3: TGTGCCAGCAGTGACCCAACAGGCACAGATACGCAGTATTTT. Amino acid sequence: CASSDPTGTDTQYF.

This sequence joins TRBV18 and TRBJ1-6; D is perhaps TRBD1 (5 bases). The CDR3 runs 16 residues. Per germline, CDR1 KGHSH and CDR2 LQKENI. V was clipped by 4 bases and J by 8 bases, with 18 bases between them. The CDR3 DNA sequence: TGTGCCAGCTCACGCCCTTACGACAGAGGCCATTCACCCCTCCACTTT. This encodes CASSRPYDRGHSPLHF. Full variable domain (missing parts from reference TRBV18 and TRBJ1-6): NAGVMQNPRHLVRRRGQEARLRCSPMKGHSHVYWYRQLPEEGLKFMVYLQKENIIDESGMPKERFSAEFPKEGPSILRIQQVVRGDSAAYFCASSRPYDRGHSPLHFGNGTRLTVT.

There are a few counts of this clone. The chain couples TRBV11-3 to TRBJ2-1; no reliable D call. This CDR3 is 13 amino acids long. Germline CDR1 reads SGHNT; CDR2 reads YENEEA. Trimming removed 5 bases at V and 9 bases at J, with 14 bases between. The CDR3 sequence: CASSPPGSGEQFF. The CDR3 bases are TGTGCCAGCAGCCCCCCAGGCTCCGGTGAGCAGTTCTTC.

This rearrangement joins TRBV7-9 to TRBJ2-5, with 10 nucleotides matching TRBD2. The junction had 8 bases not matched to a gene; V was cut back by 8 bases and J by 5 bases. The germline V gene has CDR1 SEHNR and CDR2 FQNEAQ (reference sequence). The CDR3 extends over 14 amino acids. The CDR3 region is CASLPGLAIETQYF. The CDR3 nucleotides are TGTGCCAGCTTACCGGGACTAGCGATTGAGACCCAGTACTTC.

The genes are TRBV4-3 and TRBJ2-1, with D possibly being TRBD2 (5 bases). CDR1 is LGHNA, CDR2 YSLEER, per germline. V lost 2 bases to trimming and J lost 1 base, with 18 bases between them. The CDR3 totals 18 residues. The CDR3 here is CASSQTLELVASYNEQFF. The CDR3 bases are TGCGCCAGCAGCCAAACCCTGGAACTCGTAGCGTCCTACAATGAGCAGTTCTTC.

The count of this clone is one. The same CDR3 also results from other DNA sequences found in this sample. The rearrangement joins TRBV21-1 to TRBJ1-4; the table gives TRBD1 as D, unverified against the DNA. TRBV21-1 is a pseudogene. This CDR3 is 18 amino acids long. The CDR3 is CASSYKGGQGATNEKLFF. The CDR3 DNA sequence: TGTGCCAGCAGCTATAAAGGGGGACAGGGGGCAACTAACGAAAAACTGTTTTTT.

The gene calls are TRBV10-3 and TRBJ2-1; 9 bases line up with TRBD1. This CDR3 spans 15 amino acids. Germline V gene data show CDR1 as ENHRY and CDR2 as SYGVKD. With V trimmed by 8 bases and J by 4 bases, 9 bases remained unmatched. The DNA of the CDR3 is TGTGCCATCTCTTCCGGGACAGGGCGTTACAATGAGCAGTTCTTC. Translating it yields CAISSGTGRYNEQFF.

This chain links TRBV5-1 with TRBJ2-7, with 8 bases aligning to TRBD2. V lost 1 base and J lost 4; bases outside the gene matches: 4. The CDR3 runs to 14 residues. Germline-derived CDR1 and CDR2 are SGHRS and YFSETQ. The chain's CDR3 is CASSLQSGGYEQYF. The CDR3 DNA is TGCGCCAGCAGCTTGCAATCGGGAGGGTACGAGCAGTACTTC.

In this sample, this clone turned up once. DNA for the CDR3: TGTGCCTGGAGTGCAGGGTACAATCAGCCCCAGCATTTT. Encoded protein: CAWSAGYNQPQHF. The V call is TRBV30, the J call TRBJ1-5, with a possible D match to TRBD1 (5 bases). This CDR3 is built from 13 residues. The germline V gene encodes CDR1 GTSNPN and CDR2 SVGIG (reference sequence). V lost 1 base and J lost 3, with 7 bases in between.

Worth noting for this clone: Other DNA sequences in the sample encode the same CDR3. The chain is built from TRBV5-6 and TRBJ2-6; weak D call: TRBD2 (5 bases). V lost 2 bases and J lost 4, with 10 bases in between. This CDR3 has 15 amino acids. From germline, CDR1 is SGHDT and CDR2 YYEEEE. This chain's CDR3 is CASSLGLAGANVLTF. The CDR3 DNA reads TGTGCCAGCAGCTTAGGACTGGCAGGGGCCAACGTCCTGACTTTC.

This rearrangement joins TRBV7-8 to TRBJ2-2; 9 bases match TRBD2. The V gene's germline CDR1 is SGHVS and CDR2 FQNEAQ. The CDR3 covers 17 residues. V was clipped by 2 bases and J by 4 bases; unmatched bases: 8. The CDR3 DNA sequence: TGTGCCAGCAGCTTACCGGCGCGGGGGGGCGTCACCGGGGAGCTGTTTTTT. Its protein product is CASSLPARGGVTGELFF.

This sequence joins TRBV15 and TRBJ2-5; 8 nucleotides align to TRBD2. V lost 8 bases and J lost 6; bases outside the gene matches: 20. The CDR3 consists of 17 residues. The germline CDR1 and CDR2 sequences are LNHNV and YYDKDF (reference sequence). The DNA for the CDR3 is TGTGCCACCTATCCAAGCGGGGGAACCTTACATGGGAAGACCCAGTACTTC. Its protein product is CATYPSGGTLHGKTQYF.

This chain joins TRBV7-9 and TRBJ1-3, with D possibly TRBD1 on 6 matching bases. The germline V and J ends were trimmed by 8 bases and 2 bases, with 25 bases remaining between them. The CDR3 length is 18 residues. The germline V gene encodes CDR1 SEHNR and CDR2 FQNEAQ (reference sequence). As DNA, the CDR3 is TGTGCCAGCGAACCAGGGGCGGGGGCCCTATCGGCTGGAAACACCATATATTTT. It yields the protein CASEPGAGALSAGNTIYF.

This clone showed up just once. This chain links TRBV13 with TRBJ2-1; 11 bases agree with TRBD2. The CDR3 length is 17 residues. V shed 4 bases and J 0 bases; nucleotides not matched to a gene: 5. Per the germline V gene, CDR1 is PRHDT and CDR2 is FYEKMQ (reference sequence). CDR3 amino acids: CASSSRLAGSSYNEQFF. The DNA for the CDR3 is TGTGCCAGCAGCTCCAGACTAGCGGGATCCTCCTACAATGAGCAGTTCTTC.